This T cell receptor beta chain is drawn from a study of neurological immune-mediated disorders (dated by TCRdb to between 2018 and 2021). Regarding the research as a whole: Among the approximately 34 multiple sclerosis patients, relapsing-remitting MS was present in some 31 and secondary progressive MS was present in 3. Longitudinal samples, technical triplicates and paired sorted CD4+ and CD8+ T-cell subsets, alongside PBMC samples, were included among the 106 TCR-beta libraries. The study compared peripheral blood TCR-beta repertoires of HTLV-I-associated myelopathy (HAM/TSP) patients, multiple sclerosis patients and healthy controls using UMI-based sequencing. Of the approximately 66 subjects in the cohort, about 14 were HAM/TSP patients, approximately 35 were multiple sclerosis patients, and some 20 were healthy controls. The full study reports these points: No clinical or MRI features were associated with the MS cluster, and the authors said that larger cohorts are needed. Phylogenetic analysis grouped repertoires from 18 of 34 MS patients into a cluster of related CDR3 sequences, suggesting a possible repertoire-level signature. No identical CDR3 amino acid sequences were shared among expanded clones across subjects, suggesting private TCR-beta repertoires in all groups. TCR clonal expansion was highest in HAM/TSP patients and lowest in MS patients, with MS patients falling below even healthy controls.

From cysteine to phenylalanine, the CDR3 is 14 amino acids long. Only CDR3 DNA remains: 42 bases, in frame from the first base. At the junction V is shortened by 4 bases and J by 1 base; bases outside the gene matches: 3. The germline V gene encodes CDR1 SGHRS and CDR2 YFSETQ. cDNA synthesis used template-switch 5'RACE with a primer carrying a 10-nucleotide random unique molecular identifier tagging each TCR transcript. Over 190 million TCR-beta sequences, covering 15-18 subjects, were produced in each sequencing run. The RNeasy kit was used to extract total RNA. The KAPA Real-time Library Amplification kit was used to amplify TCR-beta VDJ regions with primers for the TCR constant region and the 5'RACE anchor. Sample indexes and Illumina adaptors were added in a first PCR, and a second PCR then increased library yield. The roughly 650 bp TCR product was size-selected on a 2% E-gel SizeSelection system after Ampure bead purification. Before pooling, library quality was assessed on a Bioanalyzer, concentration was determined with Qubit, and library quantification was performed with the Kapa Library Quantification kit. Libraries were sequenced paired-end 2 x 150 bp on an Illumina HiSeq 2500. To increase sequence diversity, 25-30% phiX was spiked into each library pool. Processing in the source paper ran as follows. Quality-filtered reads were processed with the UMI-based MiGEC pipeline, and over 85% of raw TCR sequences were removed by the MiGEC pipeline during error correction. IMGT germline references were used for alignment of VDJ genes, and clonotypes were defined by a unique CDR3 amino acid sequence together with V-J genes. Clonal expansion, Shannon diversity, and CDR3 relatedness (CalcPairwiseDistances, ClusterSamples) were evaluated with VDJtools, and phylogenetic trees were built with CLCbio workbench. Clones with at least 8 unique UMIs were defined as expanded, with this threshold being based on coefficient-of-variation modelling across technical triplicates. TCRdb reran the public reads through fastp at Q25 and MiXCR, keeping productive beta chains. For every CDR3 protein sequence, its rows merge into one entry that carries the most common genes and DNA. What appears here as the V and J calls and clone size reflects TCRdb's work, not the paper's. Here the sample has about 92,000 distinct CDR3 sequences; under 4.5% occur a single time. The ten largest account for around 2.7% of the sample.

This clonotype appeared many times. Its antigen is currently not known. No base quality information exists; no much larger clone differs at one position. For unsorted PBMC libraries, 2 million PBMCs were used after storage in RNAlater at -80 degrees C until RNA extraction. The multiple sclerosis patients were enrolled in a US clinical protocol that used magnetic resonance imaging to evaluate disease progression. Peripheral blood was subjected to Ficoll-Hypaque density gradient centrifugation to isolate PBMCs, which were then cryopreserved in liquid nitrogen. The specimen was PBMCs. Recombination linked TRBV5-1 to TRBJ2-5, with 8 bases in between that match TRBD1. This clonotype originated in a woman aged 50 to 60 with multiple sclerosis. The nucleotide sequence is TGCGCCAGCAGCCCGGACAGGGCCCAAGAGACCCAGTACTTC. Protein translation: CASSPDRAQETQYF.